Listed here are 25 T cell receptor beta chains from one sample, sequenced in a study of blood T cell repertoires in COVID-19. TCRdb keeps only in-frame clones here, not all; method: immunoSEQ multiplex PCR. Of about 100,000 clones in the sample, roughly 87% were seen once. The specimen was peripheral blood. These receptors came from a young man in a cohort sampled during active COVID-19.

This sequence joins TRBV7-9 and TRBJ1-3; TRBD1 is a possible D gene (6 bases). The CDR3 is made up of 15 amino acids. CDR1 is SEHNR and CDR2 is FQNEAQ in the germline V gene (reference sequence). Trimming took 2 bases from V and 2 from J, leaving 10 bases between them. CDR3 loop: CASSLSGGPGNTIYF. The CDR3 coding sequence is TGTGCCAGCAGCTTATCGGGGGGGCCTGGAAACACCATATATTTT.

The genes are TRBV9 and TRBJ2-2; 9 bases match TRBD2. The CDR3 length is 14 residues. The germline V gene encodes CDR1 SGDLS and CDR2 YYNGEE. J gave up 5 bases and V 5 bases, and 4 bases lay outside the gene matches. Here the CDR3 reads CASSSGGQTGELFF. CDR3 nucleotides: TGTGCCAGCAGTAGCGGGGGCCAAACCGGGGAGCTGTTTTTT.

This rearrangement joins TRBV5-4 to TRBJ2-7; 8 positions agree with TRBD1. In germline, CDR1 is SGHNT, CDR2 YYREEE (reference sequence). V lost 0 bases and J lost 3; bases outside the gene matches: 5. CDR3 length: 15 amino acids. The CDR3, as DNA: TGTGCCAGCAGCTTGGGGGGGACAGGCCTCTACGAGCAGTACTTC. Protein: CASSLGGTGLYEQYF.

This clone was observed a few times. The chain has TRBV7-2 and TRBJ1-1; tentative D call: TRBD1 (6 bases). V was cut by 2 bases and J by 11 bases, with 15 bases left in between. The CDR3 is 13 residues long. Germline V gene data show CDR1 as SGHTA and CDR2 as FQGNSA. CDR3 protein: CASSLKQGSGAFF. CDR3 DNA: TGTGCCAGCAGCTTAAAACAGGGTAGTGGTGCTTTCTTT.

The chain is built from TRBV3-1 (or the pseudogene TRBV3-2) and TRBJ2-5, with D unresolved. V lost 3 bases and J 3 bases, leaving 5 bases between the germline ends. Per the germline V gene, CDR1 is LGHDT and CDR2 is YNNKEL (reference sequence). The CDR3 covers 12 residues. CDR3 coding DNA: TGTGCCAGCAGCCACATAGAAGAGACCCAGTACTTC. Encoded protein: CASSHIEETQYF.

This rearrangement joins TRBV7-9 to TRBJ2-7; 9 bases fit TRBD1. The CDR3 length is 15 residues. The germline V gene encodes CDR1 SEHNR and CDR2 FQNEAQ (reference sequence). J gave up 3 bases and V 3 bases, and 6 bases lay outside the gene matches. The CDR3 sequence is CASSLAGTGIYEQYF. Written as DNA, the CDR3 is TGTGCCAGCAGCTTGGCCGGGACAGGGATCTACGAGCAGTACTTC.

This chain connects TRBV2 to TRBJ2-2; TRBD2 matches at 7 bases. This CDR3 has 15 amino acids. After removal of 11 bases from V and 3 bases from J, the junction contained 12 bases not matched to a gene. From germline, CDR1 is SNHLY and CDR2 FYNNEI. Written as DNA, the CDR3 is TGTGCCGCCAGGACTGCGGGACTATACACCGGGGAGCTGTTTTTT. Residues: CAARTAGLYTGELFF.

The chain links TRBV5-1 to TRBJ1-1; weak D call: TRBD1 (5 bases). CDR1 is SGHRS and CDR2 is YFSETQ in the germline V gene. V gave up 6 bases and J gave up 5 bases, with 8 bases separating them. The CDR3 length is 11 residues. The CDR3 loop is CASMGQTEAFF. CDR3 DNA: TGCGCCAGCATGGGGCAGACTGAAGCTTTCTTT. The full variable domain, completed using reference TRBV5-1 and TRBJ1-1, is KAGVTQTPRYLIKTRGQQVTLSCSPISGHRSVSWYQQTPGQGLQFLFEYFSETQRNKGNFPGRFSGRQFSNSRSEMNVSTLELGDSALYLCASMGQTEAFFGQGTRLTVV.

This clone was observed once. The gene calls are TRBV2 and TRBJ2-3; 8 bases align to TRBD1. CDR1 is SNHLY, CDR2 FYNNEI, per germline. The ends lost 10 bases at V and 2 bases at J; junction bases unmatched: 5. The CDR3 consists of 13 residues. This CDR3 reads CATSGGLTDTQYF. The CDR3 nucleotides read TGTGCCACCTCAGGGGGCCTCACAGATACGCAGTATTTT.

The V call is TRBV5-4, the J call TRBJ2-7; 9 bases are shared with TRBD1. J lost 4 bases, V lost 0 bases, and 8 bases had no gene match. Germline lookup yields CDR1 SGHNT and CDR2 YYREEE (reference sequence). CDR3 length equals 16 residues. DNA of the CDR3: TGTGCCAGCAGCTTGGACGCAGGACAGGGGTTTTACGAGCAGTACTTC. Its translation is CASSLDAGQGFYEQYF.

The J gene is TRBJ2-3, the V gene TRBV15, with 10 bases lining up with TRBD2. From germline, CDR1 is LNHNV and CDR2 YYDKDF (reference sequence). Trimming cost V 0 bases and J 2 bases; bases outside gene matches: 5. The CDR3 runs 17 residues. The CDR3 region is CATSRDRTSGFTDTQYF. The CDR3, as DNA: TGTGCCACCAGCAGAGACCGGACTAGCGGCTTCACAGATACGCAGTATTTT.

CDR3 sequence: CASSATGGRIYNSPLHF. CDR3 coding DNA: TGTGCCAGCAGTGCAACAGGGGGACGCATTTATAATTCACCCCTCCACTTT. The genes are TRBV2 and TRBJ1-6; 8 bases fit TRBD1. The CDR3 has 17 residues. CDR1 is SNHLY, CDR2 FYNNEI, per germline. V shed 4 bases and J 4 bases; nucleotides not matched to a gene: 9.

This chain uses TRBV7-3 with TRBJ2-1, with TRBD1 as a possible D gene (5 bases). There are 14 residues in the CDR3. The germline CDR1 and CDR2 sequences are SGHTA and FQGTGA. With 5 bases removed from V and 9 bases from J, the gap between germline ends came to 17 bases. In nucleotides, the CDR3 is TGTGCCAGCAGCCCATCCCGGACATCGGGTGAGCAGTTCTTC. Amino acid sequence: CASSPSRTSGEQFF. Supplemented by reference TRBV7-3 and TRBJ2-1, the full variable domain reads GAGVSQTPSNKVTEKGKYVELRCDPISGHTALYWYRQSLGQGPEFLIYFQGTGAADDSGLPNDRFFAVRPEGSVSTLKIQRTERGDSAVYLCASSPSRTSGEQFFGPGTRLTVL.

The chain combines TRBV5-4 with TRBJ1-3; maybe TRBD1 (5 bases). Germline-derived CDR1 and CDR2 are SGHNT and YYREEE (reference sequence). There are 15 residues in the CDR3. Trimming pared 1 base from V and 3 bases from J, leaving 11 bases between. CDR3 in DNA: TGTGCCAGCAGCTTGCAGGGAACGGGTGGAAACACCATATATTTT. Amino acid sequence: CASSLQGTGGNTIYF.

The chain has TRBV6-6 and TRBJ1-2; D possibly corresponds to TRBD1 (6 bases). The V end lost 5 bases, the J end lost 3 bases, and 10 bases lay between the germline ends. Per the germline V gene, CDR1 is MNHNY and CDR2 is SVGAGI (reference sequence). The CDR3 has 13 amino acids. The CDR3 reads CASSAGDHYGYTF. Here the CDR3 DNA reads TGTGCCAGCAGTGCAGGGGACCACTATGGCTACACCTTC.

The DNA for the CDR3 is TGTGCCAGCAGCAAACTAGGGGGGGGCTATGGCTACACCTTC. Protein product: CASSKLGGGYGYTF. This chain uses TRBV7-2 with TRBJ1-2; D may be TRBD1 (6 bases). Trimming took 5 bases from V and 4 from J, leaving 14 bases between them. The CDR3 loop spans 14 amino acids. CDR1 SGHTA and CDR2 FQGNSA come from the germline V gene.

The chain uses TRBV28 and TRBJ2-6; 9 nucleotides match TRBD1. Germline CDR1 and CDR2: MDHEN and SYDVKM. The CDR3 covers 17 residues. Trimming took 6 bases from V and 2 from J; bases not matched to a gene: 8. The CDR3 sequence is CASRTGGGLAGANVLTF. For the CDR3, the DNA is TGTGCCAGCAGGACAGGGGGAGGCTTGGCTGGGGCCAACGTCCTGACTTTC.

The rearrangement uses TRBV28 and TRBJ2-5, with TRBD1 matching over 8 bases. This CDR3 contains 15 residues. Germline CDR1 MDHEN, CDR2 SYDVKM. The V and J ends lost 6 bases and 7 bases, in that order; junction bases with no gene match: 13. The CDR3 is CASSFDRGNKVTQYF. In DNA form, the CDR3 reads TGTGCCAGCAGCTTTGACAGGGGTAATAAGGTGACCCAGTACTTC. The full variable domain, with the rest looked up from reference TRBV28 and TRBJ2-5, is DVKVTQSSRYLVKRTGEKVFLECVQDMDHENMFWYRQDPGLGLRLIYFSYDVKMKEKGDIPEGYSVSREKKERFSLILESASTNQTSMYLCASSFDRGNKVTQYFGPGTRLLVL.

The chain employs TRBV6-5 and TRBJ1-1; 8 bases map to TRBD1. V lost 6 bases to trimming and J lost 4 bases; unmatched junction nucleotides: 10. This CDR3 contains 15 residues. CDR1 is MNHEY and CDR2 is SVGAGI in the germline V gene. The CDR3 region has the DNA TGTGCCAGCAGCCGACGGACAGGGTCGGGCACTGAAGCTTTCTTT. Its protein is CASSRRTGSGTEAFF.

This clone came up a few times. The chain employs TRBV3-1 (or the pseudogene TRBV3-2) and TRBJ2-1; D is perhaps TRBD2 (6 bases). Germline V gene data show CDR1 as LGHDT and CDR2 as YNNKEL (reference sequence). This CDR3 region has 14 residues. V lost 3 bases to trimming and J lost 4 bases, with 10 bases between them. CDR3 region: CASSHAGRYNEQFF. The CDR3 coding sequence is TGTGCCAGCAGCCACGCGGGACGGTACAATGAGCAGTTCTTC.

The chain uses TRBV18 and TRBJ1-1; TRBD1 matches at 7 bases. Germline V lookup: CDR1 KGHSH, CDR2 LQKENI. CDR3 length equals 15 residues. The V and J ends lost 7 bases and 3 bases, in that order; junction bases with no gene match: 11. The CDR3 region has the DNA TGTGCCAGCTTAGTGCAACAGGGGTTCGACACTGAAGCTTTCTTT. Encoded protein: CASLVQQGFDTEAFF.

The chain is built from TRBV2 and TRBJ2-7; D is unresolved. The CDR3 totals 11 residues. The germline CDR1 and CDR2 sequences are SNHLY and FYNNEI. Trimming pared 9 bases from V and 3 bases from J, leaving 9 bases between. This CDR3 is CASSGVYEQYF. CDR3 nucleotides: TGTGCCAGTTCGGGTGTCTACGAGCAGTACTTC. The variable domain in full, with the rest retrieved from reference TRBV2 and TRBJ2-7, is EPEVTQTPSHQVTQMGQEVILRCVPISNHLYFYWYRQILGQKVEFLVSFYNNEISEKSEIFDDQFSVERPDGSNFTLKIRSTKLEDSAMYFCASSGVYEQYFGPGTRLTVT.

V gene TRBV7-2 combines with J gene TRBJ2-5; the D gene is possibly TRBD1 (7 bases). CDR1 and CDR2 from the germline V gene are SGHTA and FQGNSA. Trimming removed 5 bases at V and 7 bases at J, with 20 bases between. This CDR3 contains 15 residues. CDR3 coding DNA: TGTGCCAGCAGCCCCCTAGAGGCAGGGGGAGGGACCCAGTACTTC. This translates into CASSPLEAGGGTQYF.

V is TRBV18 and J is TRBJ2-3; a weak D match, TRBD2 (5 bases). From germline, CDR1 is KGHSH and CDR2 LQKENI. The ends were cut back, 3 bases at V and 4 bases at J, with 11 bases in the middle. This CDR3 spans 14 amino acids. In DNA form, the CDR3 reads TGTGCCAGCTCACCCGGCTCCGGGGCAGATACGCAGTATTTT. This sequence encodes CASSPGSGADTQYF.

The chain carries TRBV11-2 and TRBJ1-1, with D possibly being TRBD1 (5 bases). Germline loops: CDR1 SGHAT, CDR2 FQNNGV. The CDR3 extends over 12 amino acids. V was trimmed by 6 bases and J by 6 bases, leaving 11 bases between them. The CDR3 region is CASRAAGAEAFF. The CDR3 bases are TGTGCCAGCAGGGCGGCGGGGGCTGAAGCTTTCTTT.